These T cell receptor beta chains were read from a single sample in a study of blood T cell repertoires in COVID-19. TCRdb keeps only in-frame clones here, not all; method: immunoSEQ multiplex PCR. The sample lists tens of thousands of clones, approximately 83% seen once, with about 2.9% in the top ten. The sequenced sample consisted of peripheral blood. The source of these receptors is a man aged 80 or over with acute or convalescent COVID-19. CDR3s include the opening cysteine and the closing phenylalanine or tryptophan. A D gene is named only where the DNA matches it firmly. Size values are once, few and many counts, or a class for expanded clones, and some rows have none.

D gene,J gene,V gene,clone size,CDR3 protein,CDR3 DNA
TRBD2,TRBJ2-3,TRBV6-1,NA,CASSGERLAGVPDTQYF,TGTGCCAGCAGTGGGGAAAGACTAGCGGGAGTTCCAGATACGCAGTATTTT
NA,TRBJ2-2,TRBV19,NA,CASSILRESGELFF,TGTGCCAGTAGTATATTGAGGGAATCCGGGGAGCTGTTTTTT
NA,TRBJ1-4,TRBV5-1,NA,CASSLGASINEKLFF,TGCGCCAGCAGCTTAGGGGCCAGTATCAATGAAAAACTGTTTTTT
NA,TRBJ2-2,TRBV6-5,NA,CASISFRAKGELFF,TGTGCCAGCATCTCTTTCAGGGCCAAGGGGGAGCTGTTTTTT
NA,TRBJ1-6,TRBV3-1/TRBV3-2,NA,CASSPIRGGNSPLHF,TGTGCCAGCAGCCCCATCCGAGGGGGTAATTCACCCCTCCACTTT
NA,TRBJ2-3,TRBV27,NA,CASTRLDTDTQYF,TGTGCCAGCACGCGACTAGACACAGATACGCAGTATTTT
TRBD1,TRBJ1-2,TRBV19,NA,CASSRQGATYGYTF,TGTGCCAGTAGTAGACAGGGGGCGACATATGGCTACACCTTC
NA,TRBJ2-2,TRBV7-2,NA,CASSLLSTGKDTGELFF,TGTGCCAGCAGCTTATTATCTACAGGGAAGGACACCGGGGAGCTGTTTTTT
NA,TRBJ2-3,TRBV29-1,NA,CSVARGNTDTQYF,TGCAGCGTTGCCCGAGGGAACACAGATACGCAGTATTTT
TRBD1,TRBJ2-2,TRBV12-3/TRBV12-4,NA,CASRPGGTGELFF,TGTGCCAGCAGACCAGGGGGCACCGGGGAGCTGTTTTTT
NA,TRBJ1-1,TRBV6-5,NA,CASSYGTTSEAFF,TGTGCCAGCAGTTACGGGACAACTAGTGAAGCTTTCTTT
TRBD1,TRBJ2-7,TRBV24-1,NA,CATSTRQGKNYEQYF,TGTGCCACCAGCACTAGACAGGGGAAGAACTACGAGCAGTACTTC
NA,TRBJ1-6,TRBV6-5,once,CASSRPDNSPLHF,TGTGCCAGCAGCCGCCCGGATAATTCACCCCTCCACTTT
NA,TRBJ1-5,TRBV18,NA,CASSPREKGENQPQHF,TGTGCCAGCTCACCACGAGAGAAGGGGGAAAATCAGCCCCAGCATTTT
NA,TRBJ1-1,TRBV6-5,NA,CASSYSNRAREAFF,TGTGCCAGCAGTTACTCGAACAGGGCTCGTGAAGCTTTCTTT
NA,TRBJ1-5,TRBV19,NA,CASSTDSGEGRQPQHF,TGTGCCAGTAGTACAGATTCAGGGGAAGGACGCCAGCCCCAGCATTTT
TRBD2,TRBJ2-5,TRBV28,NA,CASSLYTSGQQETQYF,TGTGCCAGCAGTTTATACACTAGCGGTCAACAAGAGACCCAGTACTTC
NA,TRBJ2-2,TRBV27,NA,CASSNRNTGELFF,TGTGCCAGCAGTAACAGGAACACCGGGGAGCTGTTTTTT
TRBD1,TRBJ1-1,TRBV5-1,NA,CASSSRPQGAAEAFF,TGCGCCAGCAGCTCCCGACCACAGGGGGCAGCTGAAGCTTTCTTT
NA,TRBJ2-4,TRBV4-3,NA,CASSQETRGDIQYF,TGCGCCAGCAGCCAAGAAACCAGGGGTGACATTCAGTACTTC
TRBD1,TRBJ2-5,TRBV9,NA,CASSYRQGMGQETQYF,TGTGCCAGCAGCTACAGACAGGGGATGGGGCAAGAGACCCAGTACTTC
TRBD1,TRBJ1-5,TRBV2,NA,CAGKQGADQPQHF,TGTGCCGGCAAACAGGGGGCGGATCAGCCCCAGCATTTT
NA,TRBJ1-5,TRBV6-5,NA,CASSYRHNQPQHF,TGTGCCAGCAGTTACCGACATAATCAGCCCCAGCATTTT
NA,TRBJ2-7,TRBV30,NA,CAWSVRGGRYEQYF,TGTGCCTGGAGTGTACGCGGGGGCCGGTACGAGCAGTACTTC
NA,TRBJ1-5,TRBV29-1,NA,CSVSAGQANNQPQHF,TGCAGCGTCTCCGCGGGGCAGGCAAACAATCAGCCCCAGCATTTT
TRBD1,TRBJ1-2,TRBV6-5,NA,CASRGTAPLSYTF,TGTGCCAGCAGGGGGACAGCACCTTTAAGCTACACCTTC
TRBD1,TRBJ1-6,TRBV30,once,CAWTTGGSFSPLHF,TGTGCCTGGACTACAGGGGGGAGTTTTTCACCCCTCCACTTT
NA,TRBJ2-5,TRBV3-1/TRBV3-2,NA,CASSPELLETQYF,TGTGCCAGCAGCCCAGAACTTCTCGAGACCCAGTACTTC
NA,TRBJ2-5,TRBV6-5,NA,CASGLRVETQYF,TGTGCCAGCGGCTTACGGGTAGAGACCCAGTACTTC
NA,TRBJ1-2,TRBV11-2,NA,CASSLGWGRWGYGYTF,TGTGCCAGCAGCTTAGGCTGGGGGCGGTGGGGCTATGGCTACACCTTC
NA,TRBJ1-1,TRBV7-2,once,CASSTQENTEAFF,TGTGCCAGCAGCACCCAGGAGAACACTGAAGCTTTCTTT
NA,TRBJ1-1,TRBV15,NA,CATSRREQNTEAFF,TGTGCCACCAGCAGGCGGGAACAGAACACTGAAGCTTTCTTT
TRBD2,TRBJ2-3,TRBV3-1/TRBV3-2,NA,CASSQGLAGVVDTQYF,TGTGCCAGCAGCCAAGGACTAGCGGGAGTTGTGGATACGCAGTATTTT
TRBD1,TRBJ1-1,TRBV19,NA,CASSVRPGQGSDAFF,TGTGCCAGTAGTGTTCGCCCGGGACAGGGAAGTGATGCTTTCTTT
NA,TRBJ2-1,TRBV9,NA,CASSVSGYQFNEQFF,TGTGCCAGCAGCGTATCGGGGTATCAATTCAATGAGCAGTTCTTC
TRBD1,TRBJ1-2,TRBV25-1,few,CASSTGTGGWGYTF,TGTGCCAGCAGTACCGGGACAGGCGGTTGGGGCTACACCTTC
TRBD2,TRBJ2-7,TRBV6-6,NA,CASSYSSGGYEQYF,TGTGCCAGCAGTTACTCGAGCGGGGGATACGAGCAGTACTTC
NA,TRBJ2-6,TRBV5-8,once,CASSPTPTGSGANVLTF,TGTGCCAGCAGCCCAACCCCCACAGGCTCTGGGGCCAACGTCCTGACTTTC
NA,TRBJ2-4,TRBV6-2/TRBV6-3,once,CASSYGLARGAKNIQYF,TGTGCCAGCAGTTACGGGCTAGCGCGAGGAGCCAAAAACATTCAGTACTTC
NA,TRBJ2-2,TRBV29-1,NA,CSVGRQARTGELFF,TGCAGCGTTGGGCGACAGGCCCGCACCGGGGAGCTGTTTTTT
TRBD1,TRBJ2-2,TRBV7-8,few,CASSSRQGGRTGELFF,TGTGCCAGCAGCTCCCGACAGGGTGGGAGAACCGGGGAGCTGTTTTTT
NA,TRBJ1-1,TRBV6-2/TRBV6-3,once,CASSPRGRGGNTEAFF,TGTGCCAGCAGCCCCCGCGGCAGGGGCGGGAACACTGAAGCTTTCTTT
TRBD1,TRBJ1-1,TRBV5-4,NA,CASSFDRAYTEAFF,TGTGCCAGCAGCTTCGACAGGGCTTACACTGAAGCTTTCTTT
TRBD2,TRBJ2-1,TRBV18,NA,CASSMTSEYNEQFF,TGTGCCAGCTCAATGACTAGCGAGTACAATGAGCAGTTCTTC
NA,TRBJ2-1,TRBV9,NA,CASSVGEEQFF,TGTGCCAGCAGCGTAGGTGAGGAGCAGTTCTTC
TRBD1,TRBJ2-1,TRBV30,NA,CAWSLGQYNEQFF,TGTGCCTGGAGCTTGGGACAGTACAATGAGCAGTTCTTC
TRBD1,TRBJ1-2,TRBV6-1,NA,CASSGPGTGYPLGGYTF,TGTGCCAGCAGTGGGCCCGGGACAGGATACCCTCTCGGCGGCTACACCTTC
TRBD1,TRBJ1-2,TRBV19,NA,CASSIPPGQGGGGYGYTF,TGTGCCAGTAGTATTCCTCCGGGACAGGGCGGGGGAGGCTATGGCTACACCTTC
NA,TRBJ1-1,TRBV19,once,CASSIVRGRTEAFF,TGTGCCAGTAGTATAGTTAGGGGAAGGACTGAAGCTTTCTTT
TRBD1,TRBJ1-3,TRBV23-1,NA,CASSQWFDRGQGNTIYF,TGCGCCAGCAGTCAATGGTTCGATCGGGGACAGGGGAACACCATATATTTT
TRBD1,TRBJ2-7,TRBV6-2/TRBV6-3,NA,CASSYRQRGTGGPYEQYF,TGTGCCAGCAGTTACCGTCAGAGAGGGACAGGGGGTCCCTACGAGCAGTACTTC
TRBD2,TRBJ2-1,TRBV7-9,NA,CASSLGAGTSSYNEQFF,TGTGCCAGCAGCTTAGGAGCGGGGACTAGCTCCTACAATGAGCAGTTCTTC
NA,TRBJ2-2,TRBV5-4,once,CASSLGLNGELFF,TGTGCCAGCAGCTTGGGACTAAACGGGGAGCTGTTTTTT
NA,TRBJ2-2,TRBV19,NA,CASSTLGLRTGELFF,TGTGCCAGTAGTACCTTGGGACTTCGCACCGGGGAGCTGTTTTTT
NA,TRBJ1-1,TRBV30,NA,CAWSWSRVGMNTEAFF,TGTGCCTGGAGTTGGTCCAGGGTGGGAATGAACACTGAAGCTTTCTTT
NA,TRBJ1-2,TRBV24-1,NA,CATSQGRDYGYTF,TGTGCCACTTCTCAGGGTCGAGACTATGGCTACACCTTC
NA,TRBJ1-1,TRBV6-6,NA,CASSSPPVNTEAFF,TGTGCCAGCAGCTCCCCTCCGGTGAACACTGAAGCTTTCTTT
TRBD1,TRBJ1-2,TRBV9,NA,CASSVAQGNYGYTF,TGTGCCAGCAGCGTAGCACAGGGGAACTATGGCTACACCTTC
TRBD1,TRBJ1-2,TRBV19,NA,CASSGTGNYGYTF,TGTGCCAGTAGTGGGACAGGGAACTATGGCTACACCTTC
TRBD1,TRBJ2-1,TRBV7-2,NA,CASSPWTGGVNEQFF,TGTGCCAGCAGCCCCTGGACAGGGGGCGTTAATGAGCAGTTCTTC